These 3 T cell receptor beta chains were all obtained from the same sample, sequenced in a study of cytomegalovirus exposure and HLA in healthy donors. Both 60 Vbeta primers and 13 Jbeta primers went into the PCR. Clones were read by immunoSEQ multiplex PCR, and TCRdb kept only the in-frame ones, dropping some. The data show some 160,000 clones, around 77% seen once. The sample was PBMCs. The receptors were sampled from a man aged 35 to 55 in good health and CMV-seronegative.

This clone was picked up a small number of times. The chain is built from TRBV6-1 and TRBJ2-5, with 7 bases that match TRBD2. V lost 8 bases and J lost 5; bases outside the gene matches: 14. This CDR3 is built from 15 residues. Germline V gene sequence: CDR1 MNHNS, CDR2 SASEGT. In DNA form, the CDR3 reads TGTGCCAGCCAGGCCGGGGAGGGATGGGAGGAGACCCAGTACTTC. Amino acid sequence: CASQAGEGWEETQYF.

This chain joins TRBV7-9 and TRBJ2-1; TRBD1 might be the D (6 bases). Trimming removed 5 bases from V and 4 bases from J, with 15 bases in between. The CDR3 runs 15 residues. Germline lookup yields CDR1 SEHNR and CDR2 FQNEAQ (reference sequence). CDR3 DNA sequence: TGTGCCAGCAGCATTTCCGGGACACCGTACAATGAGCAGTTCTTC. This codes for CASSISGTPYNEQFF.

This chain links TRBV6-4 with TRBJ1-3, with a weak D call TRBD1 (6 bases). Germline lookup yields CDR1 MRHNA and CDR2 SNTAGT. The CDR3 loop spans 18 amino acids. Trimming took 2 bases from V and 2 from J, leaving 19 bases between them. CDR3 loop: CASSDPGQGKSPGNTIYF. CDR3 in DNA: TGTGCCAGCAGTGACCCGGGGCAGGGGAAATCACCTGGAAACACCATATATTTT.